These 10 T cell receptor beta chains came from one sample sequenced in a study of technical replicates of blood from a few donors. Using immunoSEQ multiplex PCR, the repertoire was profiled, and TCRdb retains in-frame clones only, with some absent. Of tens of thousands of clones listed, 95% are singletons. Material for sequencing was T cells isolated from PBMCs. The receptors derive from a human donor in good health.

The J gene is TRBJ2-3, the V gene TRBV30; 8 nucleotides line up with TRBD2. Germline trimming cut 4 bases from V and 3 bases from J; bases unmatched to any gene: 9. This CDR3 is 15 amino acids long. Germline V gene data show CDR1 as GTSNPN and CDR2 as SVGIG (reference sequence). The CDR3 loop is CAWTIGRAWTDTQYF. The CDR3 DNA is TGTGCCTGGACTATCGGGAGGGCCTGGACAGATACGCAGTATTTT.

As DNA, the CDR3 is TGTGCCAGCAGTTTACTCCGGGACTACAATGAGCAGTTCTTC. As protein: CASSLLRDYNEQFF. The V call is TRBV28, the J call TRBJ2-1; tentative D call: TRBD2 (5 bases). The CDR3 has 14 residues. In germline, CDR1 is MDHEN, CDR2 SYDVKM. Trimming took 2 bases from V and 3 from J, leaving 8 bases between them.

This rearrangement joins TRBV7-2 to TRBJ1-3, with 7 positions matching TRBD1. CDR1 and CDR2 from the germline V gene are SGHTA and FQGNSA. The CDR3 is made up of 15 amino acids. V shed 2 bases and J 9 bases; nucleotides not matched to a gene: 10. As DNA, the CDR3 is TGTGCCAGCAGCTTAACGTGGGACAGTCGTGGCACCATATATTTT. Encoded protein: CASSLTWDSRGTIYF.

The chain has TRBV13 and TRBJ2-2; D ambiguous. Germline CDR1 PRHDT, CDR2 FYEKMQ (reference sequence). CDR3 length: 14 residues. V gave up 1 base and J gave up 4 bases, with 7 bases separating them. CDR3 bases: TGTGCCAGCAGCTTAGAACTACCCACCGGGGAGCTGTTTTTT. It codes for CASSLELPTGELFF.

This clone has only one observation. The chain combines TRBV27 with TRBJ2-1, with D unclear. This CDR3 region has 12 residues. V was trimmed by 8 bases and J by 0 bases, leaving 5 bases between them. The germline V gene has CDR1 MNHEY and CDR2 SMNVEV (reference sequence). CDR3 amino acids: CASSHSYNEQFF. CDR3 sequence (DNA): TGTGCCAGCTCCCACTCCTACAATGAGCAGTTCTTC.

The V gene is TRBV2, the J gene TRBJ1-2, with D unclear. The CDR3 has 16 residues. Trimming stripped 2 bases from V and 0 bases from J, with 13 bases between. Germline-derived CDR1 and CDR2 are SNHLY and FYNNEI. For the CDR3, the DNA is TGTGCCAGCAGTGAATCCCCCCCCGTTGCTAACTATGGCTACACCTTC. Residues: CASSESPPVANYGYTF.

The rearrangement uses TRBV9 and TRBJ2-3; 9 positions agree with TRBD2. V lost 4 bases, J lost 2 bases, and 17 bases stayed unmatched. Germline V lookup: CDR1 SGDLS, CDR2 YYNGEE. The CDR3 length is 19 residues. CDR3 loop: CASSSPTSGDRTITDTQYF. The CDR3 DNA reads as TGTGCCAGCAGCTCCCCGACTAGCGGAGACCGAACTATCACAGATACGCAGTATTTT.

The CDR3 sequence: CASGAGLGEQYF. CDR3 coding DNA: TGTGCCAGTGGAGCGGGACTGGGGGAGCAGTACTTC. The chain has TRBV6-6 and TRBJ2-7, with 7 positions matching TRBD2. Germline V gene data show CDR1 as MNHNY and CDR2 as SVGAGI (reference sequence). This CDR3 region has 12 residues. V lost 9 bases to trimming and J lost 7 bases; unmatched junction nucleotides: 9.

V is TRBV19 and J is TRBJ1-3; no clear D gene. The germline V gene has CDR1 LNHDA and CDR2 SQIVND (reference sequence). Trimming took 1 base from V and 0 from J, leaving 10 bases between them. The CDR3 is 16 amino acids. Here the CDR3 reads CASSIAPAVSGNTIYF. The CDR3 coding sequence is TGTGCCAGTAGTATAGCCCCCGCGGTCTCTGGAAACACCATATATTTT.

The rearrangement uses TRBV10-1 and TRBJ2-5; 8 bases are a match to TRBD2. The trim removed 7 bases at V and 1 base at J, leaving 8 bases unmatched. The CDR3 consists of 15 residues. Per germline, CDR1 WNHNN and CDR2 SYGVQD (reference sequence). CDR3 protein: CASKVGREGQETQYF. The DNA of the CDR3 is TGCGCCAGCAAGGTTGGACGGGAGGGCCAAGAGACCCAGTACTTC.